The rows below give T cell receptor beta chains drawn from one sample of a study of cytotoxic CD8 clonotypes in ibrutinib-treated CLL. TCRdb's copy holds only in-frame clones and misses some; the assay was immunoSEQ multiplex PCR. The sample holds around 42,000 clones, 60% to 70% seen once. The material sequenced was PBMCs, taken after 24 months of ibrutinib treatment. These receptors came from a human donor with chronic lymphocytic leukemia. Each CDR3 is given with its conserved first and last residue. D genes are given only for firm matches. Expanded clones are given a class, and other clones once, few, many or no size at all.

d_call,j_call,v_call,clone_size,cdr3_aa,cdr3_nt
TRBD1,TRBJ2-7,TRBV4-1,-,CASSPTTGRYEQYF,TGCGCCAGCAGCCCCACGACAGGGAGATACGAGCAGTACTTC
-,TRBJ2-5,TRBV19,few,CASSTPGVVGETQYF,TGTGCCAGTAGTACTCCCGGAGTAGTTGGGGAGACCCAGTACTTC
TRBD1,TRBJ1-6,TRBV6-1,few,CASRDRIYSPLHF,TGTGCCAGCAGGGACAGGATCTATTCACCCCTCCACTTT
-,TRBJ2-7,TRBV5-1,-,CASSGLQGSKNEQYF,TGCGCCAGCAGCGGACTACAGGGGTCGAAAAACGAGCAGTACTTC
-,TRBJ1-1,TRBV7-9,-,CASKKTGTEAFF,TGTGCCAGCAAAAAAACAGGGACTGAAGCTTTCTTT
-,TRBJ2-3,TRBV18,-,CASSPRQVTTDTQYF,TGTGCCAGCTCACCGAGACAAGTTACCACAGATACGCAGTATTTT
-,TRBJ1-6,TRBV30,few,CAWGGLRSPLHF,TGTGCGTGGGGGGGGCTGAGGTCACCCCTCCACTTT
TRBD2,TRBJ2-1,TRBV18,-,CASSPPGRLADPWNEQFF,TGTGCCAGCTCACCACCGGGGAGGCTAGCGGACCCATGGAATGAGCAGTTCTTC
-,TRBJ2-1,TRBV19,-,CASSRQRQQFF,TGTGCCAGTAGTCGACAGCGACAGCAGTTCTTC
-,TRBJ2-5,TRBV7-8,-,CASSRYGGRRETQYF,TGTGCCAGCAGCCGCTACGGGGGAAGACGAGAGACCCAGTACTTC
TRBD2,TRBJ2-1,TRBV9,-,CASSLRTSGWSYNEQFF,TGTGCCAGCAGCCTCCGGACTAGCGGGTGGTCCTACAATGAGCAGTTCTTC
-,TRBJ2-1,TRBV7-9,-,CASSSGPEQFF,TGTGCCAGCAGCTCCGGTCCGGAGCAGTTCTTC
-,TRBJ2-1,TRBV6-1,once,CASSSTGSYNEQFF,TGTGCCAGCAGTTCTACAGGGTCCTACAATGAGCAGTTCTTC
TRBD2,TRBJ2-5,TRBV7-2,-,CASTLDIGEGKTQYF,TGTGCCAGCACCTTAGATATCGGGGAGGGAAAGACCCAGTACTTC
-,TRBJ1-2,TRBV13,-,CASSSGTAYGYTF,TGTGCCAGCAGCTCCGGGACGGCCTATGGCTACACCTTC
-,TRBJ1-6,TRBV7-2,once,CASSFSRAVTYSPLHF,TGTGCCAGCAGCTTCTCCCGTGCAGTCACCTATTCACCCCTCCACTTT
TRBD2,TRBJ2-2,TRBV10-3,-,CATTSGGTNTGELFF,TGTGCCACGACTAGCGGGGGGACGAACACCGGGGAGCTGTTTTTT
TRBD2,TRBJ2-1,TRBV28,-,CASSSLLLAGALNEQFF,TGTGCCAGCAGTTCGCTGCTACTAGCGGGAGCCCTCAATGAGCAGTTCTTC
-,TRBJ1-5,TRBV27,-,CASSLRGQTSNQPQHF,TGTGCCAGCAGTTTAAGGGGTCAGACTAGCAATCAGCCCCAGCATTTT
TRBD2,TRBJ2-5,TRBV6-1,-,CASSATLLAGGTQETQYF,TGTGCCAGCAGTGCGACCTTACTAGCGGGGGGCACACAAGAGACCCAGTACTTC
-,TRBJ1-2,TRBV14,-,CASSQDLNYGYTF,TGTGCCAGCAGCCAAGATTTAAACTATGGCTACACCTTC
TRBD1,TRBJ2-5,TRBV7-6,-,CASSSLPGTGQETQYF,TGTGCCAGCAGCTCACTCCCCGGGACAGGTCAAGAGACCCAGTACTTC
TRBD1,TRBJ1-1,TRBV27,-,CASSFGTGGWNTEAFF,TGTGCCAGCAGTTTCGGGACAGGGGGCTGGAACACTGAAGCTTTCTTT
TRBD1,TRBJ2-7,TRBV6-5,-,CATTRAGGEQYF,TGTGCCACCACCCGAGCAGGGGGCGAGCAGTACTTC
-,TRBJ2-7,TRBV14,-,CASSQDDTYEQYF,TGTGCCAGCAGCCAAGACGACACCTACGAGCAGTACTTC
-,TRBJ2-1,TRBV25-1,-,CASTGRSNEQFF,TGTGCCAGCACCGGCAGAAGCAATGAGCAGTTCTTC
-,TRBJ2-2,TRBV5-1,few,CASSPINQGTGELFF,TGCGCCAGCAGCCCCATAAATCAGGGGACCGGGGAGCTGTTTTTT
-,TRBJ1-5,TRBV6-6,few,CASSYRVSNQPQHF,TGTGCCAGCAGTTACAGGGTTAGCAATCAGCCCCAGCATTTT
-,TRBJ1-1,TRBV30,few,CAWRVAGNRLAFF,TGTGCCTGGAGAGTGGCAGGGAACCGTTTAGCTTTCTTT
-,TRBJ2-7,TRBV10-3,few,CAISVDYEQYF,TGTGCCATCAGTGTGGATTACGAGCAGTACTTC
TRBD1,TRBJ1-6,TRBV5-1,once,CASSLGKGTGASPLHF,TGCGCCAGCAGCTTAGGGAAGGGGACAGGGGCTTCACCCCTCCACTTT
TRBD1,TRBJ1-1,TRBV5-1,-,CASSLVTGGNTEAFF,TGCGCCAGCAGCTTGGTGACAGGGGGGAACACTGAAGCTTTCTTT
-,TRBJ2-1,TRBV28,-,CASSLYQGKFF,TGTGCCAGCAGTTTATATCAGGGCAAGTTCTTC
-,TRBJ1-1,TRBV14,few,CASSQIQGFMNTEAFF,TGTGCCAGCAGCCAGATACAGGGTTTCATGAACACTGAAGCTTTCTTT
-,TRBJ2-7,TRBV6-5,-,CASSYSAGGLYEQYF,TGTGCCAGCAGTTACTCGGCTGGGGGCCTCTACGAGCAGTACTTC
-,TRBJ2-2,TRBV9,-,CASSALSGGKVNTGELFF,TGTGCCAGCAGCGCCCTTTCCGGCGGCAAAGTGAACACCGGGGAGCTGTTTTTT
-,TRBJ2-7,TRBV5-1,-,CASSLEGVSLYEQYF,TGCGCCAGCAGCTTGGAGGGGGTCTCCCTCTACGAGCAGTACTTC
-,TRBJ1-3,TRBV6-5,-,CASYRGSGNTIYF,TGTGCCAGCTATCGGGGTTCTGGAAACACCATATATTTT
-,TRBJ2-5,TRBV23-1,-,CASSQNRLETQYF,TGCGCCAGCAGTCAAAACAGGTTAGAGACCCAGTACTTC
-,TRBJ2-5,TRBV20-1,few,CSAEPEETQYF,TGCAGTGCTGAGCCGGAAGAGACCCAGTACTTC
-,TRBJ1-6,TRBV30,few,CAWAFQRSSPLHF,TGTGCGTGGGCATTTCAGCGAAGTTCACCCCTCCACTTT
-,TRBJ2-1,TRBV11-3,-,CASSLDTSANEQFF,TGTGCCAGCAGCCTGGACACTTCTGCCAATGAGCAGTTCTTC
-,TRBJ1-5,TRBV28,-,CASSLSTRGEQPQHF,TGTGCCAGCAGTTTATCCACAAGAGGGGAACAGCCCCAGCATTTT
-,TRBJ1-2,TRBV4-1,few,CASSQPQGPGAYGYTF,TGCGCCAGCAGCCAACCCCAAGGACCCGGGGCCTATGGCTACACCTTC
-,TRBJ1-2,TRBV7-9,few,CASSSNPRGVDYGYTF,TGTGCCAGCAGCTCCAACCCCAGGGGAGTTGACTATGGCTACACCTTC
TRBD1,TRBJ2-2,TRBV28,-,CASSPLRGRTGELFF,TGTGCCAGCAGCCCACTCAGGGGGCGTACCGGGGAGCTGTTTTTT
-,TRBJ2-3,TRBV10-3,-,CAISEIADTQYF,TGTGCCATCAGTGAGATCGCAGATACGCAGTATTTT
-,TRBJ1-5,TRBV7-8,few,CASSYRNQPQHF,TGTGCCAGCAGTTACAGAAATCAGCCCCAGCATTTT
TRBD1,TRBJ2-7,TRBV5-1,-,CASSLVGTGLYEQYF,TGCGCCAGCAGCTTGGTTGGGACAGGACTGTACGAGCAGTACTTC
-,TRBJ2-2,TRBV18,-,CASSPSVTGELFF,TGTGCCAGCTCACCTAGCGTCACCGGGGAGCTGTTTTTT
-,TRBJ1-5,TRBV5-6,-,CASSLGGRQINQPQHF,TGTGCCAGCAGCTTGGGGGGGCGACAGATCAATCAGCCCCAGCATTTT
-,TRBJ2-3,TRBV6-1,few,CASSALTTSTDTQYF,TGTGCCAGCAGTGCCCTGACCACTAGCACAGATACGCAGTATTTT
TRBD1,TRBJ2-6,TRBV11-1,few,CASSRDSRGANVLTF,TGTGCCAGCTCGAGGGACAGCCGGGGGGCCAACGTCCTGACTTTC
-,TRBJ1-1,TRBV5-6,-,CASSRDPVGTEAFF,TGTGCCAGCAGCCGGGACCCAGTGGGCACTGAAGCTTTCTTT
TRBD2,TRBJ2-5,TRBV4-2,-,CASSLFLSGGLETQYF,TGTGCCAGCAGCCTATTCCTTAGCGGGGGGTTGGAGACCCAGTACTTC
-,TRBJ1-2,TRBV2,few,CASSEGQVGTF,TGTGCCAGCAGTGAAGGACAGGTGGGCACCTTC
TRBD1,TRBJ2-1,TRBV5-4,-,CASTWDRGYNEQFF,TGTGCCAGCACCTGGGACAGGGGGTACAATGAGCAGTTCTTC